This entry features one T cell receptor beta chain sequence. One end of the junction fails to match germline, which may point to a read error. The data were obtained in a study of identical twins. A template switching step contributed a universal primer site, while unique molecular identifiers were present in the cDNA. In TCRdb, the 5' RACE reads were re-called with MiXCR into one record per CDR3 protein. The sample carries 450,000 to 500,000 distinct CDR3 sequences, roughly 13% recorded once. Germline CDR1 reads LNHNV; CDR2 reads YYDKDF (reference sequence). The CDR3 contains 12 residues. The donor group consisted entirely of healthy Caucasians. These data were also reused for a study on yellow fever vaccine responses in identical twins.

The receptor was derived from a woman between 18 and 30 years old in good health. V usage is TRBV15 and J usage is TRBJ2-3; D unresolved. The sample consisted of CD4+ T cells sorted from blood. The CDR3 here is CATSRDTDTQCF. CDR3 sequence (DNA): TGTGCCACCAGCAGAGACACAGATACGCAGTGTTTT.